One T cell receptor beta chain is described in this entry. What it binds is unknown. TCRdb used MiXCR to reprocess the RT-PCR reads, holding one entry per CDR3 protein. Among approximately 300,000 distinct CDR3 sequences listed, approximately 21% were seen once. V lost 6 bases and J 4 bases, leaving 19 bases between the germline ends. Germline CDR1 and CDR2: LNHDA and SQIVND (reference sequence). The CDR3 runs 15 residues. The data are from a study of response to subunit inactivated influenza vaccine. Points from the study as a whole: The authors proposed limited new T cell recruitment per seasonal influenza vaccination.

The sequencing here drew on PBMCs from blood, taken about 20 months after vaccination. The chain is built from TRBV19 and TRBJ2-7, with D unclear. The clonotype originates from a man in his fifties or sixties who received an inactivated influenza vaccine. The chain's CDR3 is CASSPEMGSSYEQYF. The CDR3 DNA follows: TGTGCCAGTAGCCCCGAGATGGGTAGCAGTTACGAGCAGTACTTC.